One and the same sample provided the 14 T cell receptor beta chains below, sequenced in a study of T-cell memory formation after mild COVID-19 listed by TCRdb under 2021. The library was generated by 5' RACE. Sequencing relied on an Illumina NovaSeq 6000. TCRdb reran the public reads through fastp at Q25 and MiXCR, keeping productive beta chains. Rows are unified per CDR3 protein, each entry keeping the most common DNA and genes. The sample records around 310,000 distinct CDR3 sequences, more than 15% of which are singletons. The ten largest clones add up to 20% to 25% of the sample. The specimen was PBMCs or a T cell subset sorted from them (not recorded which). The source of these receptors is a young man who had mild COVID-19 (a few samples of this study predate the infection). The sample titles of this study are shuffled in the database, so cell type and time point are left out; the donor was told from shared clones.

The CDR3 here is CASIESAGGVGYGYTF. The CDR3 DNA follows: TGTGCCAGCATAGAGTCCGCAGGGGGCGTAGGGTATGGCTACACCTTC. This chain joins TRBV28 and TRBJ1-2; TRBD1 matches at 8 bases. This CDR3 region has 16 residues. Trimming removed 7 bases from V and 5 bases from J; junction bases left unmatched: 15. Germline CDR1 and CDR2: MDHEN and SYDVKM.

This clonotype turned up a few times. The V gene is TRBV7-6, the J gene TRBJ2-7; D is unresolved. The CDR3 has 13 residues. Deletions cut 4 bases from V and 4 bases from J, with 11 bases between. Germline V gene sequence: CDR1 SGHVS, CDR2 FNYEAQ. The chain's CDR3 is CASSSLPGYEQYF. CDR3 nucleotide sequence: TGTGCCAGCAGCTCTCTCCCCGGGTACGAGCAGTACTTC. The variable domain in full, completed from reference TRBV7-6 and TRBJ2-7, reads GAGVSQSPRYKVTKRGQDVALRCDPISGHVSLYWYRQALGQGPEFLTYFNYEAQQDKSGLPNDRFSAERPEGSISTLTIQRTEQRDSAMYRCASSSLPGYEQYFGPGTRLTVT.

This chain uses TRBV27 with TRBJ1-2; maybe TRBD1 (6 bases). Trimming left V 6 bases short and J 7 bases short, with 15 bases between. The CDR3 spans 13 residues. Per the germline V gene, CDR1 is MNHEY and CDR2 is SMNVEV (reference sequence). The CDR3 DNA reads as TGTGCCAGCAGCGGCGGGGGGCGCGGTGGCTACACCTTC. The encoded protein is CASSGGGRGGYTF.

The chain carries TRBV7-9 and TRBJ1-1; 8 bases are shared with TRBD1. The V and J ends lost 5 bases and 3 bases, in that order; junction bases with no gene match: 8. Germline assignment: CDR1 SEHNR and CDR2 FQNEAQ (reference sequence). The CDR3 runs to 15 residues. The CDR3 coding sequence is TGTGCCAGCAGCGCCGGACAGGGAGTTTACACTGAAGCTTTCTTT. Protein sequence: CASSAGQGVYTEAFF.

This clonotype has only a few counts. V and J are TRBV5-1 and TRBJ2-1; D call uncertain. CDR1 and CDR2 from the germline V gene are SGHRS and YFSETQ. V was clipped by 2 bases and J by 8 bases, with 11 bases between them. The CDR3 is made up of 13 amino acids. In DNA, the CDR3 is TGCGCCAGCAGCTTTAAACCCTCGGATGAGCAGTTCTTC. It is translated as CASSFKPSDEQFF. Combining the CDR3 with reference TRBV5-1 and TRBJ2-1 gives the whole variable domain KAGVTQTPRYLIKTRGQQVTLSCSPISGHRSVSWYQQTPGQGLQFLFEYFSETQRNKGNFPGRFSGRQFSNSRSEMNVSTLELGDSALYLCASSFKPSDEQFFGPGTRLTVL.

This clonotype was observed a handful of times. The chain uses TRBV28 and TRBJ2-3, with 8 bases identical to TRBD2. Germline V gene data show CDR1 as MDHEN and CDR2 as SYDVKM. Losses at the gene ends were 6 bases for V and 1 base for J; bases not matched to a gene: 3. This CDR3 is 14 amino acids long. CDR3 sequence (DNA): TGTGCCAGCAGCATTAGCGGGGGCACAGATACGCAGTATTTT. The encoded protein is CASSISGGTDTQYF.

J is TRBJ2-1 and V is TRBV18, with 7 nucleotides matching TRBD2. The CDR3 is made up of 15 amino acids. The germline CDR1 and CDR2 sequences are KGHSH and LQKENI. Unmatched junction bases numbered 5, after V lost 3 bases and J lost 3 bases. The CDR3 spells CASSPGGAIYNEQFF. The CDR3 bases are TGTGCCAGCTCACCGGGAGGGGCTATCTACAATGAGCAGTTCTTC.

In this sample, this clonotype turned up a few times. The V and J genes are TRBV5-1 and TRBJ1-2, with D hard to call. The length of the CDR3 is 12 residues. Germline assignment: CDR1 SGHRS and CDR2 YFSETQ. The V gene lost 5 bases and the J gene lost 8 bases, with 13 bases spanning the gap. Written as DNA, the CDR3 is TGCGCCAGCAGTCCTCTTAAGCCCGGCTACACCTTC. This translates into CASSPLKPGYTF.

In this sample, this clonotype turned up a few times. The V and J genes are TRBV7-8 and TRBJ1-4, with 12 bases fitting TRBD1. CDR3 size: 17 residues. Per germline, CDR1 SGHVS and CDR2 FQNEAQ. V lost 3 bases to trimming and J lost 3 bases; unmatched junction nucleotides: 5. In DNA form, the CDR3 reads TGTGCCAGCAGCTTGGGACAGGGGGCTGTGTCTAATGAAAAACTGTTTTTT. Translated, it gives CASSLGQGAVSNEKLFF.

The genes are TRBV6-2 or TRBV6-3 and TRBJ2-7, with unresolved D. Trimming removed 10 bases at V and 3 bases at J, with 13 bases between. The germline V gene has CDR1 MNHEY and CDR2 SVGEGT. This CDR3 has 12 amino acids. The CDR3 coding sequence is TGTGCCACCCGATCCAGAAACTACGAGCAGTACGTC. As protein: CATRSRNYEQYV.

The rearrangement joins TRBV12-3 or TRBV12-4 to TRBJ2-7, with 10 nucleotides matching TRBD2. CDR3 length: 15 residues. V trimming: 7 bases; J trimming: 4 bases; junction bases outside the gene matches: 10. CDR3 coding DNA: TGTGCCAGCACTGATCTAGCGGGAGTGCTATACGAGCAGTACTTC. It is translated as CASTDLAGVLYEQYF.

This chain joins TRBV4-2 and TRBJ1-5, with 7 bases aligning to TRBD1. CDR1 LGHNA and CDR2 YNFKEQ come from the germline V gene. V lost 4 bases and J lost 0; bases outside the gene matches: 12. The CDR3 is made up of 18 amino acids. The CDR3 protein is CASSPGAGGDFSNQPQHF. Written as DNA, the CDR3 is TGTGCCAGCAGCCCAGGGGCAGGGGGGGATTTTAGCAATCAGCCCCAGCATTTT.

This clonotype was seen only a few times. The rearrangement joins TRBV7-9 to TRBJ2-2, with 7 bases aligning to TRBD1. The CDR3 loop spans 15 amino acids. J gave up 5 bases and V 6 bases, and 9 bases lay outside the gene matches. Germline loops: CDR1 SEHNR, CDR2 FQNEAQ (reference sequence). The CDR3 spells CASSIGTVETGELFF. CDR3 bases: TGTGCCAGCAGTATTGGGACAGTGGAAACCGGGGAGCTGTTTTTT. The entire variable domain, with the rest obtained from reference TRBV7-9 and TRBJ2-2, is as follows: DTGVSQNPRHKITKRGQNVTFRCDPISEHNRLYWYRQTLGQGPEFLTYFQNEAQLEKSRLLSDRFSAERPKGSFSTLEIQRTEQGDSAMYLCASSIGTVETGELFFGEGSRLTVL.

As to this clonotype: The junction differs from germline at one of its ends, possibly a read error. The chain combines TRBV5-4 with TRBJ2-1; D possibly corresponds to TRBD2 (6 bases). This CDR3 is 15 amino acids long. CDR1 is SGHNT, CDR2 YYREEE, per germline (reference sequence). The CDR3: CASSGGSGSWNGQFF. In nucleotides, the CDR3 is TGTGCCAGCAGCGGAGGGTCAGGGTCCTGGAATGGGCAGTTCTTC.